These 3 T cell receptor beta chains share one sample of origin, sequenced in a study of control samples from healthy donors and cancer patients. Measured with immunoSEQ multiplex PCR; TCRdb has only the in-frame clones, and not every one. Among 70,000 to 100,000 clones listed, 90% to 95% were seen once. Sequencing was carried out using blood. These receptor sequences come from a man aged 50-59 years in good health.

The rearrangement links TRBV5-1 to TRBJ2-3; 10 nucleotides match TRBD2. This CDR3 is 18 amino acids long. The germline V gene has CDR1 SGHRS and CDR2 YFSETQ. V dropped 0 bases and J dropped 0; count of bases not matched to a gene: 7. The CDR3 loop reads CASSLDGSGGRSTDTQYF. The CDR3 DNA follows: TGCGCCAGCAGCTTGGATGGTAGCGGGGGGCGGAGCACAGATACGCAGTATTTT.

The V and J genes are TRBV6-1 and TRBJ1-5; D gene ambiguous. The germline V gene has CDR1 MNHNS and CDR2 SASEGT. Trimming left V 0 bases short and J 12 bases short, with 9 bases between. The CDR3 extends over 12 amino acids. The CDR3 sequence is CASSEARSGQHF. Here the CDR3 DNA reads TGTGCCAGCAGTGAAGCGCGCAGCGGCCAGCATTTT.

The V gene is TRBV14, the J gene TRBJ1-4, with 8 bases lining up with TRBD1. V dropped 4 bases and J dropped 12; count of bases not matched to a gene: 4. The CDR3 length is 12 residues. The V gene's germline CDR1 is SGHDN and CDR2 FVKESK. The DNA for the CDR3 is TGTGCCAGCAGCCCGACAGGGGTCCAACTGTTTTTT. It specifies CASSPTGVQLFF. The full variable domain, completed using reference TRBV14 and TRBJ1-4, is EAGVTQFPSHSVIEKGQTVTLRCDPISGHDNLYWYRRVMGKEIKFLLHFVKESKQDESGMPNNRFLAERTGGTYSTLKVQPAELEDSGVYFCASSPTGVQLFFGSGTQLSVL.